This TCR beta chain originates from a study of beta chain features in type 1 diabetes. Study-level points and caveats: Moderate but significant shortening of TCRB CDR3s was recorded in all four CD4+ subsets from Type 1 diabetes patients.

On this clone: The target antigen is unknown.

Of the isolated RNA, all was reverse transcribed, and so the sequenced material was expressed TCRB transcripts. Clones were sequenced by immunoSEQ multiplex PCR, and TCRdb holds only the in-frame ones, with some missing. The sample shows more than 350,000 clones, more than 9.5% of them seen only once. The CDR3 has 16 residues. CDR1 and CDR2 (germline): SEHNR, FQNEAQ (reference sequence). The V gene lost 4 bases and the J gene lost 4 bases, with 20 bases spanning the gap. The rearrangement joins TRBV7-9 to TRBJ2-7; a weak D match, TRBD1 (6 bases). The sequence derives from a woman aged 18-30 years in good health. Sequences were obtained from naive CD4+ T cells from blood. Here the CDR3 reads CASSYGIQGDTYEQYF. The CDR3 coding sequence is TGTGCCAGCAGCTATGGAATACAGGGTGATACGTACGAGCAGTACTTC. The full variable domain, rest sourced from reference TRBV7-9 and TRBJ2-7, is DTGVSQNPRHKITKRGQNVTFRCDPISEHNRLYWYRQTLGQGPEFLTYFQNEAQLEKSRLLSDRFSAERPKGSFSTLEIQRTEQGDSAMYLCASSYGIQGDTYEQYFGPGTRLTVT.